This paragraph covers one T cell receptor (beta chain) sequence. This record belongs to a study of blood T cell repertoires in COVID-19. Background on the study: Sources were T cells, B-cell-depleted T cells, or PBMCs; the material itself was cDNA or gDNA.

Only in-frame clones appear in the TCRdb table, and some are missing; sequencing was by immunoSEQ multiplex PCR. The profile shows more than 300,000 clones, 90% of them singletons. This receptor was identified in a woman aged 25 to 39 who had been exposed to COVID-19. The sequenced material came from PBMCs or T cells enriched from blood (not recorded which).

The CDR3 coding sequence is TGCAGCGTTGACGGCGGGGGGCCGGGGAATGAGCAGTTCTTC. Protein: CSVDGGGPGNEQFF. The rearrangement links TRBV29-1 to TRBJ2-1, with 8 nucleotides matching TRBD2. CDR1 is SQVTM, CDR2 ANQGSEA, per germline. J gave up 7 bases and V 3 bases, and 8 bases lay outside the gene matches. The CDR3 sequence is 14 residues long.